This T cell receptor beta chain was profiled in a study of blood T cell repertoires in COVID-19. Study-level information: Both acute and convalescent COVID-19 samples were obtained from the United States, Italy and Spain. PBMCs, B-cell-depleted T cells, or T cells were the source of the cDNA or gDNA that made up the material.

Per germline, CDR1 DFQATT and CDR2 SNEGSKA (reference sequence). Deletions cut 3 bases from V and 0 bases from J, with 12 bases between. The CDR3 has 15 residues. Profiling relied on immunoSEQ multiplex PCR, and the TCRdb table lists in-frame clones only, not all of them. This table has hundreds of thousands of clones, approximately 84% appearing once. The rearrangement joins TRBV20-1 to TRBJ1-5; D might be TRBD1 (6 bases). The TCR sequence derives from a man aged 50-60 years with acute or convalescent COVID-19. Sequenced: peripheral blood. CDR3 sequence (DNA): TGCAGTGCTAGTCAACAGGGTAATAGCAATCAGCCCCAGCATTTT. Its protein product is CSASQQGNSNQPQHF.